This T cell receptor beta chain is from a study of graft-versus-host responses after intestinal transplantation. A remark on this clone: Its antigen is not identified.

Study results and limitations: Recipient-marrow GvH clones were detected, some having first appeared in ileum or blood.

Data came from immunoSEQ multiplex PCR; TCRdb stores just in-frame clones and leaves some out. Of 30,000 to 40,000 clones listed, 94% are singletons. CDR3 length equals 16 residues. V shed 4 bases and J 4 bases; nucleotides not matched to a gene: 9. Germline CDR1 SGHRS, CDR2 YFSETQ. This clonotype was obtained from a human donor who was the organ donor for an intestinal transplant. The chain carries TRBV5-1 and TRBJ2-1; TRBD1 aligns across 9 bases. This material consisted of unstimulated CD4+ T cells sorted from spleen or lymph node cells, taken before transplant. CDR3 loop: CASSVPTGGQYNEQFF. Here the CDR3 DNA reads TGCGCCAGCAGCGTCCCGACAGGGGGTCAATACAATGAGCAGTTCTTC.